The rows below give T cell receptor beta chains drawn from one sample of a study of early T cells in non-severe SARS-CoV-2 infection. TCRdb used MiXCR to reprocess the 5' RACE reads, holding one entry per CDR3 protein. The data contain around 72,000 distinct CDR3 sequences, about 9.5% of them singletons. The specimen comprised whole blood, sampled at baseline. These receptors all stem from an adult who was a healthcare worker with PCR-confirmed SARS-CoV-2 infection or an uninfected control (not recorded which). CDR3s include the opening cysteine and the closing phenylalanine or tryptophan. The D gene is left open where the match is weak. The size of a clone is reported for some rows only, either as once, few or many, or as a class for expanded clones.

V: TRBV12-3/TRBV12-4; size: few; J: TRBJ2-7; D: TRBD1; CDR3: CASTWGDRGYEQYF; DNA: TGTGCCAGCACCTGGGGGGACAGGGGCTACGAGCAGTACTTC
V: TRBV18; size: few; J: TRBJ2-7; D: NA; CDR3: CASGTWTGEQYF; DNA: TGTGCCAGCGGGACATGGACGGGGGAGCAGTACTTC
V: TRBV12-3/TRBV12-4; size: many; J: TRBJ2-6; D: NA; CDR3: CASSLRGSGANVLTF; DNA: TGTGCCAGCAGTTTGCGGGGCTCTGGGGCCAACGTCCTGACTTTC
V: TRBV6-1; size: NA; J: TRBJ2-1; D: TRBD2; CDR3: CASSEGRLAGLYNEQFF; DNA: TGTGCCAGCAGTGAGGGAAGACTAGCGGGGTTATACAATGAGCAGTTCTTC
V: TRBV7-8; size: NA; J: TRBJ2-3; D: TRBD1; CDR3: CASTGGQVTDTQYF; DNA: TGTGCCAGCACCGGGGGACAGGTCACAGATACGCAGTATTTT
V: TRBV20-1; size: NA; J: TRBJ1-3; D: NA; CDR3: CSATGREGLGNTIYF; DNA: TGCAGTGCCACTGGGCGTGAAGGGCTAGGAAACACCATATATTTT
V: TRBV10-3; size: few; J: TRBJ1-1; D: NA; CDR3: CAISESGGGRTEAFF; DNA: TGTGCCATCAGTGAGTCAGGAGGGGGTAGGACTGAAGCTTTCTTT
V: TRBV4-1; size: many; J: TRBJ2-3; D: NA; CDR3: CASSRGEGWSTDTQYF; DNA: TGCGCCAGCAGCCGGGGAGAGGGTTGGAGCACAGATACGCAGTATTTT
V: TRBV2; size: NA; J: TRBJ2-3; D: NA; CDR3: CASSGVVGETDTQYF; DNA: TGTGCCAGCAGTGGTGTCGTCGGAGAAACAGATACGCAGTATTTT
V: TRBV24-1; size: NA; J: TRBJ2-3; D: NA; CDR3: CATSDFLEVQYF; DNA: TGTGCCACCAGTGATTTTTTGGAGGTACAGTATTTT
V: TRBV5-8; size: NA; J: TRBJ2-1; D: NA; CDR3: CVSSLDVDNEQFF; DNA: TGTGTCAGCAGCTTGGATGTCGACAATGAGCAGTTCTTC
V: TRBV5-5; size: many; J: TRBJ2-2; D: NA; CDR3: CASSSFYRATGELFF; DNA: TGTGCCAGCAGTTCATTCTACAGGGCCACCGGGGAGCTGTTTTTT
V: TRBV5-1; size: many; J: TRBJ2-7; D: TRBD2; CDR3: CASSQTSGAYEQYF; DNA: TGCGCCAGCAGCCAGACTAGCGGAGCGTACGAGCAGTACTTC
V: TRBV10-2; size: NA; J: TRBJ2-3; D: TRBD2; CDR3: CASRDRLAGGTDTQYF; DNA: TGCGCCAGCAGGGATCGACTAGCGGGGGGCACAGATACGCAGTATTTT
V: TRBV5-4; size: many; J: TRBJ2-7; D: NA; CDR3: CASSLGRGGPAYEQYF; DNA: TGTGCCAGCAGCTTGGGTAGGGGGGGGCCCGCCTACGAGCAGTACTTC
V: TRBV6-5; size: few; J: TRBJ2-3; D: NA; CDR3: CASSLLEGRLTDTQYF; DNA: TGTGCCAGCAGTCTCCTGGAGGGGCGCCTCACAGATACGCAGTATTTT
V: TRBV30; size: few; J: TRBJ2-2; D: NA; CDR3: CAWSRQSDGELFF; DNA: TGTGCCTGGAGTCGGCAGTCGGACGGGGAGCTGTTTTTT
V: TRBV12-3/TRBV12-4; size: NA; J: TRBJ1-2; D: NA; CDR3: CASRQGPAYGYTF; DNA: TGTGCCAGCAGGCAGGGTCCGGCTTATGGCTACACCTTC
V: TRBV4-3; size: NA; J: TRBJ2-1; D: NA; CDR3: CASSRWTAEHSYNEQFF; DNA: TGCGCCAGCAGCCGTTGGACGGCGGAGCACTCCTACAATGAGCAGTTCTTC
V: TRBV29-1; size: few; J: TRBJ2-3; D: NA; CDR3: CSARGGASTDTQYF; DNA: TGCAGCGCCCGAGGGGGGGCGAGCACAGATACGCAGTATTTT
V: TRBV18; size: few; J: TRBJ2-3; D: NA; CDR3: CASSSQTDTQYF; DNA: TGTGCCAGCTCATCTCAAACAGATACGCAGTATTTT
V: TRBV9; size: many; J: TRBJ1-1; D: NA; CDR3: CASSVAEMLNTEAFF; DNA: TGTGCCAGCAGCGTAGCTGAGATGCTGAACACTGAAGCTTTCTTT
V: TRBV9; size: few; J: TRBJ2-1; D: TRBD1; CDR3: CASSVAPGTGYNEQFF; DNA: TGTGCCAGCAGCGTAGCCCCCGGGACAGGATACAATGAGCAGTTCTTC
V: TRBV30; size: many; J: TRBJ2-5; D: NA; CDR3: CAWRPDWSVQETQYF; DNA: TGTGCCTGGAGACCCGACTGGTCGGTCCAAGAGACCCAGTACTTC
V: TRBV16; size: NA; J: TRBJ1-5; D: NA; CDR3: CASSLNRGNQPQHF; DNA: TGTGCCAGCAGCCTAAATCGGGGCAATCAGCCCCAGCATTTT
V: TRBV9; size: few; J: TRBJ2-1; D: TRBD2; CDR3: CASSVGLSGGAYNEQFF; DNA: TGTGCCAGCAGCGTAGGACTAAGCGGGGGAGCTTACAATGAGCAGTTCTTC
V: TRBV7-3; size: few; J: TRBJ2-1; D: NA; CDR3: CASSSPHGGLYNEQFF; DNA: TGTGCCAGCAGCTCCCCTCATGGGGGGCTATACAATGAGCAGTTCTTC
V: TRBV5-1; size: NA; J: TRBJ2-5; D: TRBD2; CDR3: CASSPGLAGVYQETQYF; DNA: TGCGCCAGCAGCCCTGGACTAGCGGGGGTGTACCAAGAGACCCAGTACTTC
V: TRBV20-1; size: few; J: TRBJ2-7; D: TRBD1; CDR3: CSASLQQGAQSLYEQYF; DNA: TGCAGTGCTAGTCTTCAACAGGGGGCGCAAAGCTTGTACGAGCAGTACTTC
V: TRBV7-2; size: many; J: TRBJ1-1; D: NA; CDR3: CASSLGQSGGTEAFF; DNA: TGTGCCAGCAGCCTAGGACAGTCCGGCGGCACTGAAGCTTTCTTT
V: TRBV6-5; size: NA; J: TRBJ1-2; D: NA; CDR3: CASSQGWGYTF; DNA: TGTGCCAGCAGTCAAGGTTGGGGCTACACCTTC
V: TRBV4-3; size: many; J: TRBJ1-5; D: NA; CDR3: CASSQEVRNQPQHF; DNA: TGCGCCAGCAGCCAAGAGGTACGGAATCAGCCCCAGCATTTT
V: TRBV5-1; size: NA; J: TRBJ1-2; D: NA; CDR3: CASSPAVGLYGYTF; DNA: TGCGCCAGCAGCCCCGCGGTGGGGCTCTATGGCTACACCTTC
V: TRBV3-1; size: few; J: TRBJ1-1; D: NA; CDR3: CASSQGQLTEAFF; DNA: TGTGCCAGCAGCCAAGGACAGTTAACTGAAGCTTTCTTT
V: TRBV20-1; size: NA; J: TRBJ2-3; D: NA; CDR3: CSARLERASLDTDTQYF; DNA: TGCAGTGCTAGACTTGAGAGGGCAAGTCTTGACACAGATACGCAGTATTTT
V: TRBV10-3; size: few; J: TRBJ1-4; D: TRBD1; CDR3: CAISTGQDPTNEKLFF; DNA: TGTGCCATCAGTACCGGACAGGATCCAACTAATGAAAAACTGTTTTTT
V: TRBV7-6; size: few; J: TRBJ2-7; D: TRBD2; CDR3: CASSLYGPGSGGEQYF; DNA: TGTGCCAGCAGCTTATACGGTCCCGGCTCCGGGGGGGAGCAGTACTTC
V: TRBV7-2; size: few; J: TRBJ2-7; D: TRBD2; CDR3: CASSLAGGEVGYEQYF; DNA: TGTGCCAGCAGCTTAGCCGGGGGGGAGGTAGGCTACGAGCAGTACTTC
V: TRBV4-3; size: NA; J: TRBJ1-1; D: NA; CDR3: CASSQGGRGTEAFF; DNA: TGCGCCAGCAGCCAGGGAGGAAGGGGAACTGAAGCTTTCTTT
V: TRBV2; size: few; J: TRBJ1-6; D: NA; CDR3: CASSLRGEGSPLHF; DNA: TGTGCCAGCAGCCTACGGGGCGAGGGCTCACCCCTCCACTTT
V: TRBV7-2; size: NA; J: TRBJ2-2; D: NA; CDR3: CASSLVRENTGELFF; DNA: TGTGCCAGCAGCTTAGTTCGGGAGAACACCGGGGAGCTGTTTTTT
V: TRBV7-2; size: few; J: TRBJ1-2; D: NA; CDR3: CASSFDSRADGYTF; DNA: TGTGCCAGCAGCTTTGACAGCCGTGCGGATGGCTACACCTTC
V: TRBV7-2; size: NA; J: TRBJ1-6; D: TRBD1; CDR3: CASSFKRTGANSPLHF; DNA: TGTGCCAGCAGCTTCAAACGGACAGGGGCAAATTCACCCCTCCACTTT
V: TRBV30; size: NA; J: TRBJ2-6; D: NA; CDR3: CAWSEGNGANVLTF; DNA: TGTGCCTGGAGCGAGGGTAATGGGGCCAACGTCCTGACTTTC